This T cell receptor (beta chain) was documented in a study of T cell changes during pregnancy in multiple sclerosis. This CDR3 region has 8 residues. Germline CDR1 SEHNR, CDR2 FQNEAQ (reference sequence). Measured with immunoSEQ multiplex PCR; TCRdb has only the in-frame clones, and not every one. The sample shows approximately 100,000 clones, about 91% of them seen only once. Remarks on this clone: The germline gene is not matched at one end of the junction; a read error may be the cause.

V usage is TRBV7-9 and J usage is TRBJ1-2; D might be TRBD1 (5 bases). The receptor was derived from a female donor in good health, enrolled as a control in a pregnancy study. This sample comprised peripheral blood, obtained after pregnancy. CDR3 in amino acids: CASGLTAF. The DNA of the CDR3 is TGTGCCAGCGGGTTGACAGCCTTC.